This is a list of T cell receptor beta chains from one sample in a study of blood T cell repertoires in COVID-19. The method was immunoSEQ multiplex PCR; TCRdb's version includes in-frame clones alone and lacks a portion of them. The table lists 70,000 or so clones, around 80% of them singletons. The sequencing sample was made of peripheral blood. These receptors all come from a human donor in a cohort sampled during active COVID-19. The CDR3 runs from the conserved cysteine through the conserved F or W. D genes are given only for firm matches. Clone size appears in some rows only: once, few, many, or a class for an expanded clone.

V gene	J gene	clone size	CDR3 length	D gene	CDR3 protein	CDR3 DNA
TRBV7-2	TRBJ2-7	.	16	TRBD2	CASSLAKQRERYEQYF	TGTGCCAGCAGCTTAGCGAAACAGCGGGAGCGATACGAGCAGTACTTC
TRBV27	TRBJ1-1	.	14	.	CASRQWGPNTEAFF	TGTGCCAGCAGACAGTGGGGGCCCAACACTGAAGCTTTCTTT
TRBV18	TRBJ1-5	.	14	.	CASSPQSGNQPQHF	TGTGCCAGCTCACCACAGTCAGGGAATCAGCCCCAGCATTTT
TRBV6-4	TRBJ2-1	.	15	TRBD1	CAPGPRDRGPNEQFF	TGTGCCCCCGGCCCCCGGGACAGGGGCCCGAATGAGCAGTTCTTC
TRBV3-1/TRBV3-2	TRBJ1-4	.	16	TRBD1	CASSQGTGGPNEKLFF	TGTGCCAGCAGCCAGGGGACAGGGGGGCCTAATGAAAAACTGTTTTTT
TRBV4-3	TRBJ1-6	few	14	TRBD1	CASSPDRGQSPLHF	TGCGCCAGCAGCCCCGACAGGGGGCAATCACCCCTCCACTTT
TRBV11-2	TRBJ2-5	.	16	.	CASSLDLAARGETQYF	TGTGCCAGCAGCTTAGACTTAGCGGCGAGGGGAGAGACCCAGTACTTC
TRBV7-8	TRBJ2-7	.	14	.	CASSFGGLLYEQYF	TGTGCCAGCAGCTTCGGGGGGCTTCTTTACGAGCAGTACTTC
TRBV5-1	TRBJ2-2	.	15	.	CASSLDGGPTGELFF	TGCGCCAGCAGCTTGGACGGGGGGCCCACCGGGGAGCTGTTTTTT
TRBV28	TRBJ1-4	once	14	.	CASSLGGFNEKLFF	TGTGCCAGCAGTTTAGGGGGGTTCAATGAAAAACTGTTTTTT
TRBV20-1	TRBJ2-3	.	13	.	CSASSTEWDTQYF	TGCAGTGCTAGTAGTACAGAGTGGGATACGCAGTATTTT
TRBV11-2	TRBJ2-3	.	19	TRBD2	CASSSRGIRTSGRTDTQYF	TGTGCCAGCAGCTCAAGAGGCATACGCACTAGCGGGAGGACAGATACGCAGTATTTT
TRBV11-2	TRBJ2-7	.	13	TRBD2	CASSAGGAYEQYF	TGTGCCAGCAGCGCGGGAGGTGCGTACGAGCAGTACTTC
TRBV19	TRBJ1-3	.	14	.	CASSPQRAGNTIYF	TGTGCCAGTAGTCCGCAGCGGGCTGGAAACACCATATATTTT
TRBV30	TRBJ1-4	.	12	TRBD1	CAWTRDRAGMFF	TGTGCCTGGACCAGGGACAGGGCTGGGATGTTTTTT
TRBV19	TRBJ2-1	.	15	TRBD2	CASIHTGGSYNEQFF	TGTGCCAGTATTCACACGGGGGGGTCCTACAATGAGCAGTTCTTC
TRBV24-1	TRBJ2-7	.	15	.	CATSDPRLSGPEQYF	TGTGCCACCAGTGATCCGCGATTGTCAGGGCCCGAGCAGTACTTC
TRBV5-4	TRBJ1-1	.	14	.	CASSSGQRDTEAFF	TGTGCCAGCAGCTCGGGACAACGGGACACTGAAGCTTTCTTT
TRBV7-3	TRBJ1-1	.	13	.	CASSLHMNTEAFF	TGTGCCAGCAGCTTACACATGAACACTGAAGCTTTCTTT
TRBV14	TRBJ2-6	.	15	.	CASSQGGAGANVLTF	TGTGCCAGCAGCCAAGGAGGAGCTGGGGCCAACGTCCTGACTTTC
TRBV29-1	TRBJ1-5	.	18	.	CSPRSDCGVPISNQPQHF	TGCAGCCCCCGGTCGGATTGCGGGGTACCGATTAGCAATCAGCCCCAGCATTTT
TRBV10-1	TRBJ1-1	.	13	.	CASSEGGYTEAFF	TGCGCCAGCAGTGAGGGAGGGTACACTGAAGCTTTCTTT
TRBV13	TRBJ2-2	once	14	TRBD1	CASSVGTGAGELFF	TGTGCCAGCAGCGTCGGGACAGGAGCCGGGGAGCTGTTTTTT
TRBV3-1/TRBV3-2	TRBJ2-7	.	13	.	CASSPSVGHEQYF	TGTGCCAGCAGCCCTAGCGTGGGGCACGAGCAGTACTTC
TRBV5-1	TRBJ2-7	.	15	TRBD2	CASSWGTSGTYEQYF	TGCGCCAGCAGCTGGGGGACTAGCGGGACCTACGAGCAGTACTTC
TRBV2	TRBJ1-4	.	15	.	CASREGQSTNEKLFF	TGTGCCAGCAGGGAAGGACAGTCAACTAATGAAAAACTGTTTTTT
TRBV5-1	TRBJ2-6	.	18	TRBD2	CASSFKLAGGPGANVLTF	TGCGCCAGCAGCTTCAAGCTAGCGGGAGGTCCTGGGGCCAACGTCCTGACTTTC
TRBV18	TRBJ2-7	.	13	.	CASSPRQGYEQYF	TGTGCCAGCTCACCACGCCAGGGTTACGAGCAGTACTTC
TRBV28	TRBJ2-7	.	15	TRBD2	CASSTLLAGVSEQYF	TGTGCCAGCAGTACATTACTAGCGGGAGTATCCGAGCAGTACTTC
TRBV2	TRBJ2-1	.	13	.	CASSDTSPDEQFF	TGTGCCAGCAGTGATACTTCCCCGGATGAGCAGTTCTTC
TRBV6-5	TRBJ2-3	.	13	TRBD2	CASRLAGTDTQYF	TGTGCCAGCCGACTAGCGGGGACAGATACGCAGTATTTT
TRBV19	TRBJ2-4	.	17	.	CASSNLWDGGAKNIQYF	TGTGCCAGTAGTAACCTCTGGGACGGAGGGGCCAAAAACATTCAGTACTTC